This record looks at one T cell receptor beta chain sequence and its context. Its specificity is unknown. This specimen belongs to a study of shared clonotypes between healthy human individuals. The study's findings and limits: With few donors, the genetic and exposure-history diversity represented was limited.

Measured with immunoSEQ multiplex PCR; TCRdb has only the in-frame clones, and not every one. The table includes 2 million to 2.5 million clones, about nine tenths detected once. The CDR3 is 14 residues long. V lost 10 bases and J 1 base, leaving 14 bases between the germline ends. The germline V gene has CDR1 LNHDA and CDR2 SQIVND (reference sequence). This clonotype was obtained from a man younger than 35 in good health. Some clones in this sample may be carry-over from other donors' samples. V gene TRBV19 combines with J gene TRBJ1-5; the D is unclear. Sequences were obtained from naive CD4+ T cells from PBMCs. Subset defined: CD45RA+ positively selected. CDR3 sequence: CATKGGTSNQPQHF. DNA of the CDR3: TGTGCCACCAAGGGCGGAACCAGCAATCAGCCCCAGCATTTT.